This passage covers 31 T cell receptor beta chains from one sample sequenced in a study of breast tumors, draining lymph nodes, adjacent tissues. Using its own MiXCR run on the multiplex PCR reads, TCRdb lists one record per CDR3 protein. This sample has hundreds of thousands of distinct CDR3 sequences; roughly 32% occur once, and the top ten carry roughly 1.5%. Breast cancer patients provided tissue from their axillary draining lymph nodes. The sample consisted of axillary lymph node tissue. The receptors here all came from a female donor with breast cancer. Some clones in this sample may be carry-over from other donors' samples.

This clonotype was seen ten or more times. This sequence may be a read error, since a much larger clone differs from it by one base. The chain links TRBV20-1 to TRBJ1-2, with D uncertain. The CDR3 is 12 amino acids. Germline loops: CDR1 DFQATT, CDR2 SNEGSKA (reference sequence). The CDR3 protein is CSASTPNYGSTF. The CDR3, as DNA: TGCAGTGCTAGCACCCCAAACTATGGCTCCACCTTC.

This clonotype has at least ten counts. CDR3 DNA: TGTGCCAGCAGTTACTCCGCTACAGCCTATGGCTACACCTTC. Encoded protein: CASSYSATAYGYTF. This chain links TRBV6-5 with TRBJ1-2; D call uncertain. CDR1 and CDR2 (germline): MNHEY, SVGAGI. The CDR3 loop spans 14 amino acids. Trimming took off 0 bases at V and 4 bases at J, with 9 bases between the two ends.

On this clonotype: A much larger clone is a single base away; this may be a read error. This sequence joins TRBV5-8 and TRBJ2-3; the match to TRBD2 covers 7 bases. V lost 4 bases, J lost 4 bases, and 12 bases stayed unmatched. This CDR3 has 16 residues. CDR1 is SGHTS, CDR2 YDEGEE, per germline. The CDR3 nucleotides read TGTGCCAGCAGCCCTGGGACTACCTCGGTGGCAGATACGCAGTATTTT. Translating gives CASSPGTTSVADTQYF. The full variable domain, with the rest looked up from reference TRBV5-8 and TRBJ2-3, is EAGVTQSPTHLIKTRGQQATLRCSPISGHTSVYWYQQALGLGLQFLLWYDEGEERNRGNFPPRFSGRQFPNYSSELNVNALELEDSALYLCASSPGTTSVADTQYFGPGTRLTVL.

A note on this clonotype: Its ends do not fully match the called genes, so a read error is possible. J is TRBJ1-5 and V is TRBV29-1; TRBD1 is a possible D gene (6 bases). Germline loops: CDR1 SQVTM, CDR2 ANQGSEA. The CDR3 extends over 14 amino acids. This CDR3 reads CSVSGGLSNQPPHF. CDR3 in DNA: TGCAGCGTTTCGGGGGGGCTTAGCAATCAGCCCCCGCATTTT.

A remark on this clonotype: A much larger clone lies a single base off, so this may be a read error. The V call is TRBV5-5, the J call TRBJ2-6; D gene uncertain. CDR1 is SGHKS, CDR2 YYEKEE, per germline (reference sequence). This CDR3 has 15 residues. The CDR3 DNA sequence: TGTGCCGGCAGCTTGCGGTTCCCGGGGGCCAACGTCCTGACTTTC. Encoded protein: CAGSLRFPGANVLTF.

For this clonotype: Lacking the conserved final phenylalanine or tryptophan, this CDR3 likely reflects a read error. The CDR3 region has the DNA TGCAGCGTTGGCCCCCCAGGGGCGAACACTGAAGCTTTCTGT. Its protein product is CSVGPPGANTEAFC. This rearrangement joins TRBV29-1 to TRBJ1-1, with D perhaps matching TRBD1 (6 bases). CDR3 length: 14 residues. With 4 bases removed from V and 1 base from J, the gap between germline ends came to 13 bases. Germline V gene data show CDR1 as SQVTM and CDR2 as ANQGSEA.

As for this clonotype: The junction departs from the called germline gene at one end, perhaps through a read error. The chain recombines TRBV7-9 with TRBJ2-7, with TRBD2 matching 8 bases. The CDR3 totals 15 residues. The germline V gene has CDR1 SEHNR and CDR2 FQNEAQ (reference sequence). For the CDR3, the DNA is TGTACCAGCAGCGGGGGCCTCCTCGACGCGGGGGAGCAGTACTTC. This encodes CTSSGGLLDAGEQYF.

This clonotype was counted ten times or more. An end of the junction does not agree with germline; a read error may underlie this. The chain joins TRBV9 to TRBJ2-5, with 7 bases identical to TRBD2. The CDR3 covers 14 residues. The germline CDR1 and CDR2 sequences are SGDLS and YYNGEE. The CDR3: CASSVLAVAETQSF. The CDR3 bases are TGTGCCAGCAGCGTGCTAGCGGTGGCTGAGACCCAGTCCTTC.

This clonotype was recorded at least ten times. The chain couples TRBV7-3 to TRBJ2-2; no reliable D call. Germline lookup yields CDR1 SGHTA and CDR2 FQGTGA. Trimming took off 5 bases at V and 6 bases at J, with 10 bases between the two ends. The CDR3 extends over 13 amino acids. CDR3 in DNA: TGTGCCAGCAGCCCAGGACGGGCCGGGGAGCTGTTTTTT. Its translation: CASSPGRAGELFF.

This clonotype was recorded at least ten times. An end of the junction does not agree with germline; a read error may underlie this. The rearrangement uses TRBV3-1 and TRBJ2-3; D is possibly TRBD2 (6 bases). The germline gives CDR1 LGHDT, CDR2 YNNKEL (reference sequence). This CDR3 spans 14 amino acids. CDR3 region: CASSQAGGTDTQYF. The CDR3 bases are TGCGCCAGCAGCCAAGCCGGGGGAACAGATACGCAGTATTTT.

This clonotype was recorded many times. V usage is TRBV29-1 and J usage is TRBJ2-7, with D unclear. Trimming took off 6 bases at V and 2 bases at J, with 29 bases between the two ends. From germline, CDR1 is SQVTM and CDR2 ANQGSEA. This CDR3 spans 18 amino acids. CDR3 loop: CSVRGRRRPNERAYEQYF. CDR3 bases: TGCAGCGTGCGTGGGCGACGTAGACCCAATGAAAGAGCCTACGAGCAGTACTTC.

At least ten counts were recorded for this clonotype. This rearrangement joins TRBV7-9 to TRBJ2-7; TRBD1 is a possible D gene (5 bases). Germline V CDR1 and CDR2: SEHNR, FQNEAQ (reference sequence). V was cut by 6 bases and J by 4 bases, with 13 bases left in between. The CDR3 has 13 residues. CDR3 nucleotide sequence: TGTGCCAGCAGTCCCGGTAGGGGATACGAGCAGTACTTC. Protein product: CASSPGRGYEQYF. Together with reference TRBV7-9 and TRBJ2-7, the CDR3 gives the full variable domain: DTGVSQNPRHKITKRGQNVTFRCDPISEHNRLYWYRQTLGQGPEFLTYFQNEAQLEKSRLLSDRFSAERPKGSFSTLEIQRTEQGDSAMYLCASSPGRGYEQYFGPGTRLTVT.

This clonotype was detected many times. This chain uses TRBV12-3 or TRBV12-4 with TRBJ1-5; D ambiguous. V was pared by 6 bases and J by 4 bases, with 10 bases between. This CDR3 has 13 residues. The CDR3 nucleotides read TGTGCCAGCAGCTCCGACTTAAATCAGCCCCAGCATTTT. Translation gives CASSSDLNQPQHF.

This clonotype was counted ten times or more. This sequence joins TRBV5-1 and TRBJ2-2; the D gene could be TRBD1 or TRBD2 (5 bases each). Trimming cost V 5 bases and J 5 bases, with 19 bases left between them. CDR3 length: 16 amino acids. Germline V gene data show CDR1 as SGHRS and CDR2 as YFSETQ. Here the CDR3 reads CASRFSAGTGTGELFF. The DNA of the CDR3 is TGCGCCAGCAGATTTTCGGCCGGGACGGGAACCGGGGAGCTGTTTTTT.

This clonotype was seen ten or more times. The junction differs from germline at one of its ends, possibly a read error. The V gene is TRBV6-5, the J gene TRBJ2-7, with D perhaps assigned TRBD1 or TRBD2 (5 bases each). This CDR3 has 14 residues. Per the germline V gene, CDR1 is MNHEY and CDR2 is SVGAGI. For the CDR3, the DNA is TGTGCCAGCAGTCACTCGGGGCAGGTCGGCGAGCAGTACTTC. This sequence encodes CASSHSGQVGEQYF.

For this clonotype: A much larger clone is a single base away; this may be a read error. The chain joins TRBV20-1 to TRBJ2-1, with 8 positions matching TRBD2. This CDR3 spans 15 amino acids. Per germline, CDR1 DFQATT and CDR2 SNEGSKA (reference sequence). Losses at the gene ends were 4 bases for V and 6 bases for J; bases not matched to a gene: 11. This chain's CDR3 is CSAKTIAGYSNEQFF. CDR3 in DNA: TGCAGTGCTAAGACGATAGCGGGGTACTCCAATGAGCAGTTCTTC.

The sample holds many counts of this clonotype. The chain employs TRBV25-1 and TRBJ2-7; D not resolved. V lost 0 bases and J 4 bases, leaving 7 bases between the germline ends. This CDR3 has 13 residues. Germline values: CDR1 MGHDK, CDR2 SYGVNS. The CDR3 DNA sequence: TGTGCCAGCAGTGAATATGGGTCTTACGAGCAGTACTTC. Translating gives CASSEYGSYEQYF.

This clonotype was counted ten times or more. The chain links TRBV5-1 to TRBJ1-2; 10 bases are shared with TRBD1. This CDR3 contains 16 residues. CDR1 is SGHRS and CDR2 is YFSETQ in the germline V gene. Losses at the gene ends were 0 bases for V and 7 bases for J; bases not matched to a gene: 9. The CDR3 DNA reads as TGCGCCAGCAGCTTGGCACCCTCTGGACAGGGGGGTGGCTACACCTTC. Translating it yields CASSLAPSGQGGGYTF.

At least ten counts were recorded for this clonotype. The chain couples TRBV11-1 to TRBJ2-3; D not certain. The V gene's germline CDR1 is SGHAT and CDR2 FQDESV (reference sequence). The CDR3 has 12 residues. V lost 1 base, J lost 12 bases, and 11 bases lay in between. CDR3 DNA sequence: TGTGCCAGCAGCTTAGAAAATTCCTTCCAGTATTTT. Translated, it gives CASSLENSFQYF.

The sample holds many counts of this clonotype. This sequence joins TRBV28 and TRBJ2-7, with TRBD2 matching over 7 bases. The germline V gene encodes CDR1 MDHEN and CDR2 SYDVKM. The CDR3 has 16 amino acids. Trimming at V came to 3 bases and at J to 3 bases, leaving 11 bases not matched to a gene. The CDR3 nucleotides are TGTGCCAGCAGTTTGGGCCACCCAGGGAGGGTCTACGAGCAGTACTTC. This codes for CASSLGHPGRVYEQYF.

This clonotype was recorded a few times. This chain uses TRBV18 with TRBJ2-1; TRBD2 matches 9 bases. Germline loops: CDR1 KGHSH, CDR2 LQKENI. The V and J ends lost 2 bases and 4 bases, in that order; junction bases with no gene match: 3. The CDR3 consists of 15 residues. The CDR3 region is CASSPTAGGYNEQFF. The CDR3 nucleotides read TGTGCCAGCTCACCAACGGCGGGAGGGTACAATGAGCAGTTCTTC. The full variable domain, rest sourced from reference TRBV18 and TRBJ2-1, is NAGVMQNPRHLVRRRGQEARLRCSPMKGHSHVYWYRQLPEEGLKFMVYLQKENIIDESGMPKERFSAEFPKEGPSILRIQQVVRGDSAAYFCASSPTAGGYNEQFFGPGTRLTVL.

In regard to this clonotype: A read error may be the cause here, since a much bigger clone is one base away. CDR3 sequence (DNA): TGTGCCAGCAGCTTAGAGCCGAGAACCACCATATATTTT. Translation gives CASSLEPRTTIYF. The J gene is TRBJ1-3, the V gene TRBV11-2; D unresolved. The CDR3 is 13 residues long. Trimming cost V 0 bases and J 9 bases, with 9 bases left between them. Germline V gives CDR1 SGHAT, CDR2 FQNNGV.

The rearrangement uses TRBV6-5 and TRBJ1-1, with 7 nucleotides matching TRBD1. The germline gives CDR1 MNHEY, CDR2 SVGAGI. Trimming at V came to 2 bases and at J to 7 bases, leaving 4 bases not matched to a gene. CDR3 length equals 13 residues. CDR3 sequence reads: CASSYTGANEAFF. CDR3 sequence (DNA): TGTGCCAGCAGTTACACAGGGGCGAATGAAGCTTTCTTT.

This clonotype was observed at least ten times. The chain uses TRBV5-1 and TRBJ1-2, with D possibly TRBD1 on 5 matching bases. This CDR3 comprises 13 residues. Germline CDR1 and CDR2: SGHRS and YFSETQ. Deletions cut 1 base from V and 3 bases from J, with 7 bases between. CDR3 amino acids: CASSLSGHYGYTF. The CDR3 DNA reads TGCGCCAGCAGCTTGTCGGGGCACTATGGCTACACCTTC.

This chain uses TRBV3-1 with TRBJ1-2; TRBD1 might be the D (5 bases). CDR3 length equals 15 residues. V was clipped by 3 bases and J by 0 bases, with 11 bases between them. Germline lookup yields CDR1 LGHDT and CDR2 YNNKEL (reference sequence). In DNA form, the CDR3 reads TGTGCCAGCAGCCATGGGACGCTTGCTAACTATGGCTACACCTTC. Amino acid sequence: CASSHGTLANYGYTF.

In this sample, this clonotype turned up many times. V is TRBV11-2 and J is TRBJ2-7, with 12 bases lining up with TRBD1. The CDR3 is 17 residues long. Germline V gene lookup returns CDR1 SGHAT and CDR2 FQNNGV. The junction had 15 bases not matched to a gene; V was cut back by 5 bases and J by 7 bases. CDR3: CASSTGTGGTWLAEQYF. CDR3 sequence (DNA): TGTGCCAGCAGCACAGGGACAGGGGGCACTTGGCTAGCGGAGCAGTACTTC.

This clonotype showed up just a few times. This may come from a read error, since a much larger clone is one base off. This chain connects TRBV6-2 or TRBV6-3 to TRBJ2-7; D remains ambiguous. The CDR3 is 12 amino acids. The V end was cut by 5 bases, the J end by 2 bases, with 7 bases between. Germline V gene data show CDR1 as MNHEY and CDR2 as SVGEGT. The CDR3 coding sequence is TGTGCCAGCAGTCACGAGCCCTACGAGCAGTACTTC. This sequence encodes CASSHEPYEQYF.

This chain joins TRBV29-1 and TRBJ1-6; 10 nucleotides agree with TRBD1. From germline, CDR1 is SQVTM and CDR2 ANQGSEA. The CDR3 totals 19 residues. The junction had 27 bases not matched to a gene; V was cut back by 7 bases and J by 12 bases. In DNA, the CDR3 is TGCAGCGGTGGGGTTGGAGGGGAAGGCGAGACAGGGGGCGCTGAACCCCTCCACTTT. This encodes CSGGVGGEGETGGAEPLHF.

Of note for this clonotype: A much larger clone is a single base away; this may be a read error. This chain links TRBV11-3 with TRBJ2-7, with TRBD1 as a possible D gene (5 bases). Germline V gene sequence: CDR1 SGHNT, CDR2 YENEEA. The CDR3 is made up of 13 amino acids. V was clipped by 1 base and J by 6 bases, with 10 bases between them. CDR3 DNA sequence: TGTGCCAGCAGCTTAGCAGGGCCCTCCGAGCAGTACTTC. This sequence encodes CASSLAGPSEQYF.

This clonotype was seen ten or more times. CDR3 amino acids: CASSIRQGALNEQFF. As DNA, the CDR3 is TGTGCCAGTAGTATTAGGCAGGGGGCGCTGAACGAGCAGTTCTTC. The V and J genes are TRBV19 and TRBJ2-1, with TRBD1 matching 8 bases. The CDR3 is 15 residues long. CDR1 is LNHDA, CDR2 SQIVND, per germline (reference sequence). With V trimmed by 3 bases and J by 10 bases, 11 bases remained unmatched.

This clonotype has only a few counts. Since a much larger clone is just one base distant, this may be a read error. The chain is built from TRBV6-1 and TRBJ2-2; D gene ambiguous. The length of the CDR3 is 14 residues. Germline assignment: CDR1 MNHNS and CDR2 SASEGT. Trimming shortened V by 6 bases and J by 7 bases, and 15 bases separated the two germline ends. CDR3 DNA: TGTGCCAGCAGGCTGGGGTTTACCGGCGGGGAGCTGTTTTTT. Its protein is CASRLGFTGGELFF.